A selection of T cell receptor beta chains follows, all from one sample in a study of T cell responses to AZD1222 COVID-19 vaccine. TCRdb's copy holds only in-frame clones and misses some; the assay was immunoSEQ multiplex PCR. The repertoire holds 160,000 or so clones, roughly 94% seen once, with roughly 4.3% in the top ten. The material sequenced was peripheral blood, taken on day 0 of MenACWY control vaccination. The receptor set was obtained from an adult in good health. Each CDR3 is given with its conserved first and last residue. A D gene is named only where the DNA matches it firmly. Size is omitted from some rows. Given values are once, few, many or a class for expanded clones.

TGTGCCAGCAGGTCGATGGGAAGCGGGGGGACAGATACGCAGTATTTT | CASRSMGSGGTDTQYF | TRBJ2-3 | . | TRBD2 | TRBV11-3
TGTGCCAGCAGACCAGCCGGGACAGAAGACTATGGCTACACCTTC | CASRPAGTEDYGYTF | TRBJ1-2 | few | TRBD1 | TRBV27
TGCGCCAGCAGCCCCTCGCCCGGGACTGAAGCTTTCTTT | CASSPSPGTEAFF | TRBJ1-1 | once | . | TRBV5-1
TGTGCCAGCGCCTTAGCGGGAGGGCCTCCCTACGAGCAGTACTTC | CASALAGGPPYEQYF | TRBJ2-7 | . | TRBD2 | TRBV5-6
TGCGCCAGCAGCCCCCGAGGGCAGAAAGAGACCCAGTACTTC | CASSPRGQKETQYF | TRBJ2-5 | . | . | TRBV5-1
TGTGCCAGCAGCTTAGAAGGGGTTGAGCAGTTCTTC | CASSLEGVEQFF | TRBJ2-1 | . | . | TRBV11-3
TGTGCCAGCAGTCCAGGACAGGGGGCCGAGCAGTACTTC | CASSPGQGAEQYF | TRBJ2-7 | . | TRBD1 | TRBV12-3/TRBV12-4
TGTGCCAGCAGTTACTCGATCTTAGGGCAGGGGTACGGAAACACCATATATTTT | CASSYSILGQGYGNTIYF | TRBJ1-3 | . | . | TRBV6-7
TGCGCCAGCAGCCCCGTCAGGGGGAAGGAGCAGTACTTC | CASSPVRGKEQYF | TRBJ2-7 | few | TRBD1 | TRBV5-1
TGTGCCAGCAGCAAGGGCCCCCGGGACAGGGGTTTCTACGAGCAGTACTTC | CASSKGPRDRGFYEQYF | TRBJ2-7 | once | . | TRBV21-1
TGTGCCAGCAGAGTTAACCAGGGAGAGTACAATTCACCCCTCCACTTT | CASRVNQGEYNSPLHF | TRBJ1-6 | once | . | TRBV7-8
TGCGCCAGCAGGGAGGGCTCCTACTCCACTGAAGCTTTCTTT | CASREGSYSTEAFF | TRBJ1-1 | . | . | TRBV10-2
TGTGCCAGCAGCCCCCCAGAGGGAGACGTTACTAACTATGGCTACACCTTC | CASSPPEGDVTNYGYTF | TRBJ1-2 | . | . | TRBV21-1
TGTGCCAGCAGTTTCCGACTAGCGCAAGAGACCCAGTACTTC | CASSFRLAQETQYF | TRBJ2-5 | . | TRBD2 | TRBV27
TGCGCCAGCAGCCAAGATGCACGGGACCGACAGCCCCAGCATTTT | CASSQDARDRQPQHF | TRBJ1-5 | . | . | TRBV4-3
TGTGCCAGTAGTATCGGAGGGGGCCGTACTGAAGCTTTCTTT | CASSIGGGRTEAFF | TRBJ1-1 | . | TRBD1 | TRBV19
TGTGCCAGCAGTGAAAGGCCGGCCGCGGGTACCTATCAGCCCCAGCATTTT | CASSERPAAGTYQPQHF | TRBJ1-5 | . | . | TRBV6-1
TGCGCCAGCAGCCAAGAATACCAGGCCCGGGGGTATGGCTACACCTTC | CASSQEYQARGYGYTF | TRBJ1-2 | . | . | TRBV4-3
TGTGCCAGCAGCTCAGATGGGGGAAATCAGCCCCAGCATTTT | CASSSDGGNQPQHF | TRBJ1-5 | . | . | TRBV7-2
TGTGCCAGTAGTCCCGGGACTAGCGGGAGGGGAGTCCAGTTCTTC | CASSPGTSGRGVQFF | TRBJ2-1 | once | TRBD2 | TRBV19
TGTGCCTGGAGAGGGGGAAGAACTGAAGCTTTCTTT | CAWRGGRTEAFF | TRBJ1-1 | . | . | TRBV30
TGTGCCAGCAGAGCGCAGGGGGGTCAGCCCCAGCATTTT | CASRAQGGQPQHF | TRBJ1-5 | . | TRBD1 | TRBV12-3/TRBV12-4
TGTGCCAGCAGCCAGCTAGCGAGAAGCACAGATACGCAGTATTTT | CASSQLARSTDTQYF | TRBJ2-3 | . | . | TRBV14
TGTGCCAGCAGCGCCTCCAGAGGAACTGGAAACACCATATATTTT | CASSASRGTGNTIYF | TRBJ1-3 | . | . | TRBV6-5
TGTGCCAGCAGGCCAGGGTCTGGGGAGAACTACAATGAGCAGTTCTTC | CASRPGSGENYNEQFF | TRBJ2-1 | . | . | TRBV7-9
TGTGCCAGCAGCCAAGGCCAGGGAGGCAGAAACACCATATATTTT | CASSQGQGGRNTIYF | TRBJ1-3 | . | . | TRBV3-1/TRBV3-2
TGTGCCAGCAGCCAACTAACGACAGGGAGCCAAGATACGCAGTATTTT | CASSQLTTGSQDTQYF | TRBJ2-3 | . | TRBD1 | TRBV14
TGTGCCAGCAGCCTTAGGGGGGAATTCGCTCAGCCCCAGCATTTT | CASSLRGEFAQPQHF | TRBJ1-5 | . | . | TRBV4-2
TGCGCCAGCAGCTTGGCAGGGGGCTTATCTGGAAACACCATATATTTT | CASSLAGGLSGNTIYF | TRBJ1-3 | . | TRBD1 | TRBV5-1
TGTGCCAGCAGCCGGGACCGTCTCCGCAATCAGCCCCAGCATTTT | CASSRDRLRNQPQHF | TRBJ1-5 | . | . | TRBV7-2
TGTGCCAGCAGCCAAGATCGGGGCCCCCGTGGCTACACCTTC | CASSQDRGPRGYTF | TRBJ1-2 | once | . | TRBV4-2
TGTGCCAGCAGCCCCCGGGGCTATGGGGCCAACGTCCTGACTTTC | CASSPRGYGANVLTF | TRBJ2-6 | . | . | TRBV7-3
TGTGCCAGCACCTTTACAGGGCCCTCCAATCAGCCCCAGCATTTT | CASTFTGPSNQPQHF | TRBJ1-5 | . | . | TRBV2
TGTGCCACCCTTACAAGCACAGACCTACTCCCTGGGGCCAACGTCCTGACTTTC | CATLTSTDLLPGANVLTF | TRBJ2-6 | . | . | TRBV15
TGTGCCAGCAGCTTAGCGGCCAGCCCGATGAACACTGAAGCTTTCTTT | CASSLAASPMNTEAFF | TRBJ1-1 | . | . | TRBV7-6
TGTGCCAGCAGCTTGGCGGACAGGCGGGACAAAGCTTTCTTT | CASSLADRRDKAFF | TRBJ1-1 | few | TRBD1 | TRBV7-9
TGCGCCAGCAGCCTGGGTGATAGTGAAGCTTTCTTT | CASSLGDSEAFF | TRBJ1-1 | . | . | TRBV5-1
TGTGCCGGTGCTTCGGGACAGGGTACCTACAATGAGCAGTTCTTC | CAGASGQGTYNEQFF | TRBJ2-1 | . | TRBD1 | TRBV9
TGTGCCAGCAGTAGTGGTTCGGGACTAGCGGGAAGGGAGCAGTTCTTC | CASSSGSGLAGREQFF | TRBJ2-1 | . | TRBD2 | TRBV9
TGTGCCTGGAATTTCGGGGGAGTGGTGAACACTGAAGCTTTCTTT | CAWNFGGVVNTEAFF | TRBJ1-1 | once | . | TRBV30
TGTGCAAGTCGCTGGCCCTCCGGGACTAGCGGAAGTGAATCCTACAATGAGCAGTTCTTC | CASRWPSGTSGSESYNEQFF | TRBJ2-1 | . | . | TRBV12-2
TGTGCCAGCAGTTTCGGAACCCAGCCCCAGCATTTT | CASSFGTQPQHF | TRBJ1-5 | . | . | TRBV7-9
TGTGCCAGCAGCGACCGGACAGGGGGCGCGGAGACCCAGTACTTC | CASSDRTGGAETQYF | TRBJ2-5 | . | TRBD1 | TRBV7-9
TGTGCCAGCAGTTTCAAGGGGACGTACGAGCAGTACTTC | CASSFKGTYEQYF | TRBJ2-7 | . | . | TRBV2
TGTGCCAGTAGTATGATCTCTTCTGGGGCCAACGTCCTGACTTTC | CASSMISSGANVLTF | TRBJ2-6 | . | . | TRBV19
TGTGCCAGCAGTGAGCTAGCTAGCACAGATACGCAGTATTTT | CASSELASTDTQYF | TRBJ2-3 | . | . | TRBV2
TGTGCCAGCAGTTGGACAACTTCGAACACTGAAGCTTTCTTT | CASSWTTSNTEAFF | TRBJ1-1 | . | . | TRBV6-2/TRBV6-3
TGTGCCAGCAAAGTTAGCGGAAGAGAGACCCAGTACTTC | CASKVSGRETQYF | TRBJ2-5 | . | . | TRBV6-5
TGTGCCAGCAGGGAGCAGGGGGTGGCGCATGAGCAGTTCTTC | CASREQGVAHEQFF | TRBJ2-1 | . | TRBD1 | TRBV6-5
TGTGCCAGCAGCCATAATGAAAAACTGTTTTTT | CASSHNEKLFF | TRBJ1-4 | once | . | TRBV3-1/TRBV3-2
TGTGCCAGCAGTTCCTCAGGGGGGGCTCACAATGAGCAGTTCTTC | CASSSSGGAHNEQFF | TRBJ2-1 | . | . | TRBV28
TGTGCCAGCAGTTTATTTGCTATGATGGCTGAGCAGTTCTTC | CASSLFAMMAEQFF | TRBJ2-1 | . | . | TRBV28
TGTGCCAGCAGCTTAGCCGGGGGACGCGTTAATGAGCAGTTCTTC | CASSLAGGRVNEQFF | TRBJ2-1 | . | . | TRBV7-6
TGTGCCAGCAGCCCGGGACTTTCGAACACTGAAGCTTTCTTT | CASSPGLSNTEAFF | TRBJ1-1 | . | . | TRBV3-1/TRBV3-2
TGTGCCAGCAGCGAACAGGGCAGAGATACTGAAGCTTTCTTT | CASSEQGRDTEAFF | TRBJ1-1 | . | . | TRBV2
TGCGCCAGCAGCCTCCGGGTCCCCTACGAGCAGTACTTC | CASSLRVPYEQYF | TRBJ2-7 | . | . | TRBV4-1
TGTGCCAGTAGCAGAACAGGGGTAGACACAGATACGCAGTATTTT | CASSRTGVDTDTQYF | TRBJ2-3 | . | TRBD1 | TRBV19
TGTGCCAGCAGCTCCGACAGGACGAACACTGAAGCTTTCTTT | CASSSDRTNTEAFF | TRBJ1-1 | . | . | TRBV11-1
TGTGCCACCAGTGGAGACAGGGGTAGGAATGAGCAGTTCTTC | CATSGDRGRNEQFF | TRBJ2-1 | . | TRBD1 | TRBV24-1
TGTGCCAGCTCCCCTGGGCTCGAGACCCAGTACTTC | CASSPGLETQYF | TRBJ2-5 | . | . | TRBV18